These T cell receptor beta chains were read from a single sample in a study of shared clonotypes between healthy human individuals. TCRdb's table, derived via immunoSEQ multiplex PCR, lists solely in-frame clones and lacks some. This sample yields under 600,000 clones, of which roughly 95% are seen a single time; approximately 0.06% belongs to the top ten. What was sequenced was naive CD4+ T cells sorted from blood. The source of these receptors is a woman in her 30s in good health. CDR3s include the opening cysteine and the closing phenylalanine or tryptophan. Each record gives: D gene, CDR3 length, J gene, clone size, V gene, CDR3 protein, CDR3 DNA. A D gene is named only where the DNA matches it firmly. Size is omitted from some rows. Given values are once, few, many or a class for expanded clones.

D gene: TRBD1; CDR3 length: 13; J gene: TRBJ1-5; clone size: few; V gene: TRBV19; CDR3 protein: CASRDSFNQPQHF; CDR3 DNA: TGTGCCAGTCGGGACAGCTTCAATCAGCCCCAGCATTTT
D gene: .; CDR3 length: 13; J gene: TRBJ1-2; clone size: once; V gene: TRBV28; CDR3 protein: CASSSDGFYGYTF; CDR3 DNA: TGTGCCAGCAGTTCGGACGGGTTCTATGGCTACACCTTC
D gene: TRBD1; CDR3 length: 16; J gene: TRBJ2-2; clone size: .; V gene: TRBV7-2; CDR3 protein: CASSLRRGQGSGELFF; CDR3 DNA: TGTGCCAGCAGCTTACGACGGGGACAGGGGTCCGGGGAGCTGTTTTTT
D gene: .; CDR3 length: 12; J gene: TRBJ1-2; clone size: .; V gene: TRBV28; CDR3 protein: CASSQTPYGYTF; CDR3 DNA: TGTGCCAGCAGCCAAACGCCCTATGGCTACACCTTC
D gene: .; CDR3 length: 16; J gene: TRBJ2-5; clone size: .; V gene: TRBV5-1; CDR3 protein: CASSHTGQPKKETQYF; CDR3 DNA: TGCGCCAGCAGCCATACTGGACAGCCAAAGAAGGAGACCCAGTACTTC
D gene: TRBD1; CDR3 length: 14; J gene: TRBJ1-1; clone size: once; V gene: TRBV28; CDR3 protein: CASPPGTGGTEAFF; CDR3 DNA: TGTGCCAGCCCCCCGGGGACAGGGGGCACTGAAGCTTTCTTT
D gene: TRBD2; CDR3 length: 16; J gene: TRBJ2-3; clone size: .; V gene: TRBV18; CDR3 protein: CASSPRTSGSADTQYF; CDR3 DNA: TGTGCCAGCTCACCAAGGACTAGCGGGAGTGCAGATACGCAGTATTTT
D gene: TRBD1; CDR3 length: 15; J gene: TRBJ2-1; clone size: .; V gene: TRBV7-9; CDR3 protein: CASSLGQGAGNEQFF; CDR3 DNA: TGTGCCAGCAGCTTAGGGCAGGGGGCAGGGAATGAGCAGTTCTTC
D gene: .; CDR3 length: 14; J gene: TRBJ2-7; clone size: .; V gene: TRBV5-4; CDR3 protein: CASSPWSGSYEQYF; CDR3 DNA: TGTGCCAGCAGCCCATGGTCGGGGTCCTACGAGCAGTACTTC
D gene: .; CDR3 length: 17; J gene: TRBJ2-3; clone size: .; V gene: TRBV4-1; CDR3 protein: CASSPSQSGLATDTQYF; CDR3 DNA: TGCGCCAGCAGCCCCTCCCAATCCGGGTTGGCAACAGATACGCAGTATTTT
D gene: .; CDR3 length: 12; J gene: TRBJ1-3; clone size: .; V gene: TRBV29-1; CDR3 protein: CSVVSSGNTIYF; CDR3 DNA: TGCAGCGTTGTTTCCTCTGGAAACACCATATATTTT
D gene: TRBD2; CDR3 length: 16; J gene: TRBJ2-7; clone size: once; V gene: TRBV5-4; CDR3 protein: CASSFRTSGRRYEQYF; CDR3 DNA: TGTGCCAGCAGCTTCCGGACTAGCGGGAGGAGGTACGAGCAGTACTTC
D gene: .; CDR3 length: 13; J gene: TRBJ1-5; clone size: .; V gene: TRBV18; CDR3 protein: CASSSDSNQPQHF; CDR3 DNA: TGTGCCAGCTCGTCGGATAGCAATCAGCCCCAGCATTTT
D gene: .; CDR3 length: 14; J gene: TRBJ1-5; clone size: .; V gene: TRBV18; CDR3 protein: CASSVRGPDQPQHF; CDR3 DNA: TGTGCCAGCTCCGTGCGCGGTCCTGACCAGCCCCAGCATTTT
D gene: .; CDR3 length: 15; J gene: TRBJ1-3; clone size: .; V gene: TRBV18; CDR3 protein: CASSPPSSSGNTIYF; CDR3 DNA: TGTGCCAGCTCACCACCGAGTTCTTCTGGAAACACCATATATTTT
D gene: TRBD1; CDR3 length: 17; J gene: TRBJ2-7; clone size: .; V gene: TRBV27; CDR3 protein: CASSLFSGQGISAEQYF; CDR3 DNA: TGTGCCAGCAGTTTATTCTCCGGACAGGGCATTTCTGCCGAGCAGTACTTC
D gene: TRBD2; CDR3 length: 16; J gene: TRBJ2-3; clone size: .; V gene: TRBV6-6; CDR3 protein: CASSLGAGVVPDTQYF; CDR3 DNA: TGTGCCAGCAGTCTAGGAGCGGGAGTCGTGCCAGATACGCAGTATTTT
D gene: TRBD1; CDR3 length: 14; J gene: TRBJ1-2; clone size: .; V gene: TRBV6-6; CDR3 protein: CASSPDRASYGYTF; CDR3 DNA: TGTGCCAGCAGTCCGGACAGGGCCAGCTATGGCTACACCTTC
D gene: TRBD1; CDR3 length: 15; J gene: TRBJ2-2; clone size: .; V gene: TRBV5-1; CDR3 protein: CASSSTTGATGELFF; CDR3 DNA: TGCGCCAGCAGCTCGACGACAGGGGCCACCGGGGAGCTGTTTTTT
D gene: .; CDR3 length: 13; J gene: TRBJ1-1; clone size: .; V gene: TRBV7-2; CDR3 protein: CASSSTGNTEAFF; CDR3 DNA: TGTGCCAGCAGCTCGACCGGGAACACTGAAGCTTTCTTT
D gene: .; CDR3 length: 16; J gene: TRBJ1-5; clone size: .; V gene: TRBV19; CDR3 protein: CASSFTDLYSNQPQHF; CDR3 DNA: TGTGCCAGTAGTTTTACAGATCTTTATAGCAATCAGCCCCAGCATTTT
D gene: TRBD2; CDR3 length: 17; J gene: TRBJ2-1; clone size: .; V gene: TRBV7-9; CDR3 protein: CASSRPHSGGRRMEQFF; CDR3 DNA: TGTGCCAGCAGCCGCCCGCATAGCGGGGGCCGGAGGATGGAGCAGTTCTTC
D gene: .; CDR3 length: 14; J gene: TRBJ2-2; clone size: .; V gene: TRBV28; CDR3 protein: CASSLTPNTGELFF; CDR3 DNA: TGTGCCAGCAGTTTGACACCGAACACCGGGGAGCTGTTTTTT
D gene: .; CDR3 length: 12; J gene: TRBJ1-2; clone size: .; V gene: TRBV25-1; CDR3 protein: CASSVAFYGYTF; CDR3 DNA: TGTGCCAGCAGTGTGGCCTTCTATGGCTACACCTTC
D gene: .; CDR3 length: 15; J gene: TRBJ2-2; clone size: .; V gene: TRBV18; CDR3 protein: CASSTGVDGGGELFF; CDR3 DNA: TGTGCCAGCTCAACTGGAGTCGACGGGGGCGGGGAGCTGTTTTTT
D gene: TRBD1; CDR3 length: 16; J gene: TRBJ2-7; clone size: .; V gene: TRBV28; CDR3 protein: CASSSRDREEPYEQYF; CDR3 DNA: TGTGCCAGCAGTTCCAGAGACAGGGAAGAACCCTACGAGCAGTACTTC
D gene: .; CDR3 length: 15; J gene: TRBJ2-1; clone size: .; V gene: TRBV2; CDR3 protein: CASSEHGYQDNEQFF; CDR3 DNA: TGTGCCAGCAGTGAACACGGCTATCAGGACAATGAGCAGTTCTTC
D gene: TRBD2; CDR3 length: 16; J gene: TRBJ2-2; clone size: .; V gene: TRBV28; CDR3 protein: CASAVAGKTNTGELFF; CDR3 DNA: TGTGCCAGCGCCGTAGCGGGGAAAACGAACACCGGGGAGCTGTTTTTT
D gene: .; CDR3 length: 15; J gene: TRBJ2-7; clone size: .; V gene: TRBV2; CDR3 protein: CASSEEKGRRYEQYF; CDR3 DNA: TGTGCCAGCAGTGAAGAAAAGGGACGGCGGTACGAGCAGTACTTC
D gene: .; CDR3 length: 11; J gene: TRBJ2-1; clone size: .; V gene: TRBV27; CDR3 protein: CASSFRNEQFF; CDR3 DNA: TGTGCCAGCAGTTTTAGGAATGAGCAGTTCTTC
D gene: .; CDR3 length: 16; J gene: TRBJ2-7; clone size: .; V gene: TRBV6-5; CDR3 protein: CASSYSPASGASEQYF; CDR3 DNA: TGTGCCAGCAGTTACTCACCGGCCTCGGGGGCCTCCGAGCAGTACTTC
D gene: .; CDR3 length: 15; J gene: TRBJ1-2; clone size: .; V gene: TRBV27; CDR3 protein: CASRFRRGARSGYTF; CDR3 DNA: TGTGCCAGCAGATTCCGCAGGGGCGCGAGGAGTGGCTACACCTTC
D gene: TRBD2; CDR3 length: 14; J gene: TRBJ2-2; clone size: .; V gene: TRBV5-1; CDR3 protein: CASLAGDHTGELFF; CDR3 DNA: TGCGCCAGTCTAGCGGGAGACCACACCGGGGAGCTGTTTTTT
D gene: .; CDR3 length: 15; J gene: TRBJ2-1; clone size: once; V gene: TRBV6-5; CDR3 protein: CASSFNSRSYNEQFF; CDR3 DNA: TGTGCCAGCAGTTTTAATAGTAGATCCTACAATGAGCAGTTCTTC
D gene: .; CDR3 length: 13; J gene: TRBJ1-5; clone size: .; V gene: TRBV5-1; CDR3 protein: CASSLQGDQPQHF; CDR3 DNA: TGCGCCAGCAGCTTGCAGGGTGATCAGCCCCAGCATTTT
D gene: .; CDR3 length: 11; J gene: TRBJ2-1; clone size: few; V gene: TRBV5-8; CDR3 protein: CASTGYNEQFF; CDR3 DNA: TGTGCCAGCACGGGTTACAATGAGCAGTTCTTC
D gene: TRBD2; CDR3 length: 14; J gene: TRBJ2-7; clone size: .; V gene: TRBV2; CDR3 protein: CASGTGLAGGEQYF; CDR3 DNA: TGTGCCAGCGGAACTGGACTAGCGGGAGGCGAGCAGTACTTC
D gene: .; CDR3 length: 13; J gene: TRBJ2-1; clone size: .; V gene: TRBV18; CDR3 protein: CASSPGQPNEQFF; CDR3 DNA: TGTGCCAGCTCACCCGGACAGCCCAATGAGCAGTTCTTC
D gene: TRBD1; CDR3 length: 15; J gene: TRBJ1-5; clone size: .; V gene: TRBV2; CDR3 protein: CASKSGTGGIQPQHF; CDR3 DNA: TGTGCCAGCAAGTCCGGGACAGGGGGCATTCAGCCCCAGCATTTT
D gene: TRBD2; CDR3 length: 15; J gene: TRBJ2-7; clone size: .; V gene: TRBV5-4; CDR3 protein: CASSFRTSGSGEQYF; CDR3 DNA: TGTGCCAGCAGCTTTAGGACTAGCGGGAGCGGCGAGCAGTACTTC
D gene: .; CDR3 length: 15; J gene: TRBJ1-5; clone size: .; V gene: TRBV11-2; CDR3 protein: CASSFRGGGNQPQHF; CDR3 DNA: TGTGCCAGCAGCTTTAGAGGGGGGGGCAATCAGCCCCAGCATTTT
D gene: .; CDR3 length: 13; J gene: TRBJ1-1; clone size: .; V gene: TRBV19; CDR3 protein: CASKSGRNTEAFF; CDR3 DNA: TGTGCCAGTAAAAGTGGGCGGAACACTGAAGCTTTCTTT
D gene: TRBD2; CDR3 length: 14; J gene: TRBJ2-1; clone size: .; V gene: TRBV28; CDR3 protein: CALGRLAPYNEQFF; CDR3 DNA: TGTGCCCTGGGGCGACTAGCGCCATACAATGAGCAGTTCTTC
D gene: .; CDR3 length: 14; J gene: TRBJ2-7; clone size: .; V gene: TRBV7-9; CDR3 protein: CASSPRQLPYEQYF; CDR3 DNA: TGTGCCAGCAGCCCCAGACAGCTACCCTACGAGCAGTACTTC
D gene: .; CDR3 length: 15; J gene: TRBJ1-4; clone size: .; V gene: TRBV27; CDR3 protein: CASSFRAATNEKLFF; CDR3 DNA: TGTGCCAGCAGTTTTAGGGCAGCAACTAATGAAAAACTGTTTTTT
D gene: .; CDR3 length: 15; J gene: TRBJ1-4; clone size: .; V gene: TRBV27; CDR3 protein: CASSGIAASNKKLFF; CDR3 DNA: TGTGCCAGCAGTGGGATCGCGGCTAGTAATAAAAAACTGTTTTTT
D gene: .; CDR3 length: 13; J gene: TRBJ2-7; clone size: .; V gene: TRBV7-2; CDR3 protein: CASSPKRQGEQYF; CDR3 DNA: TGTGCCAGCAGCCCTAAGCGCCAGGGCGAGCAGTACTTC
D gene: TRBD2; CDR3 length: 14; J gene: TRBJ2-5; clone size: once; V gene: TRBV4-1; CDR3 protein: CASSQAGPGGAQYF; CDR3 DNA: TGCGCCAGCAGCCAAGCGGGCCCGGGAGGCGCCCAGTACTTC